Following are 32 T cell receptor beta chains from one sample sequenced in a study of cytomegalovirus exposure and HLA in healthy donors. The PCR used 60 Vbeta and 13 Jbeta primers. Sequencing was performed with immunoSEQ multiplex PCR; in TCRdb, only in-frame clones are kept and a portion is missing. With about 140,000 clones in the sample, the ten largest clones hold approximately 2.5%. Source material: PBMCs. These receptors were taken from a man aged 35 to 55 in good health and CMV-seronegative.

The gene calls are TRBV7-2 and TRBJ1-5; possibly TRBD1 for D (5 bases). The CDR3 is made up of 15 amino acids. Deletions cut 1 base from V and 9 bases from J, with 16 bases between. Per the germline V gene, CDR1 is SGHTA and CDR2 is FQGNSA. In DNA form, the CDR3 reads TGTGCCAGCAGCTTAGGACAGCCTAAATCATCGCCCCAGCATTTT. Translating it yields CASSLGQPKSSPQHF.

The chain couples TRBV5-1 to TRBJ2-2, with 7 bases aligning to TRBD1. Germline CDR1 is SGHRS and CDR2 is YFSETQ. V dropped 1 base and J dropped 4; count of bases not matched to a gene: 4. The CDR3 has 15 amino acids. DNA for the CDR3: TGCGCCAGCAGCTTGACAGGGGTGGGCACCGGGGAGCTGTTTTTT. This sequence encodes CASSLTGVGTGELFF.

As regards this clone: Sequence at one end of the junction differs from germline and may be a read error. V and J are TRBV7-2 and TRBJ1-1, with a weak D call TRBD1 (5 bases). The V gene's germline CDR1 is SGHTA and CDR2 FQGNSA. The CDR3 is 16 residues long. The CDR3 DNA follows: TGTGCCAGCAGGGAAGGTAGGGGAGGGGAGAACGCTGAAGCTTTCTTT. Translating it yields CASREGRGGENAEAFF.

This chain connects TRBV7-2 to TRBJ2-3; possibly TRBD2 for D (6 bases). Germline-derived CDR1 and CDR2 are SGHTA and FQGNSA. V was pared by 1 base and J by 6 bases, with 14 bases between. This CDR3 region has 15 residues. The CDR3 region is CASSLGTTREDTQYF. The CDR3 coding sequence is TGTGCCAGCAGCTTAGGGACTACCCGTGAGGATACGCAGTATTTT.

CDR3 bases: TGTGCCAGCAGCCCTCCGGCCTCTGAGGTAACCAGAGCCAAAAACATTCAGTACTTC. It yields the protein CASSPPASEVTRAKNIQYF. The chain recombines TRBV11-1 with TRBJ2-4; D unclear. Trimming took 5 bases from V and 0 from J, leaving 23 bases between them. The CDR3 runs to 19 residues. The germline V gene has CDR1 SGHAT and CDR2 FQDESV (reference sequence).

This chain connects TRBV5-6 to TRBJ1-2; 7 bases map to TRBD1. After removal of 0 bases from V and 4 bases from J, the junction contained 3 bases not matched to a gene. Germline V CDR1 and CDR2: SGHDT, YYEEEE. This CDR3 comprises 14 residues. The CDR3 reads CASSLGDRLYGYTF. The CDR3 nucleotides read TGTGCCAGCAGCTTGGGGGACAGACTCTATGGCTACACCTTC.

This sequence joins TRBV15 and TRBJ2-1; the match to TRBD2 covers 9 bases. CDR3 length: 16 residues. Germline CDR1 is LNHNV and CDR2 is YYDKDF (reference sequence). Trimming removed 1 base from V and 7 bases from J; junction bases left unmatched: 8. The CDR3 loop reads CATSRASAGGVNEQFF. CDR3 nucleotides: TGTGCCACCAGCAGAGCGTCAGCGGGGGGTGTGAATGAGCAGTTCTTC. Together with reference TRBV15 and TRBJ2-1, the CDR3 gives the full variable domain: DAMVIQNPRYQVTQFGKPVTLSCSQTLNHNVMYWYQQKSSQAPKLLFHYYDKDFNNEADTPDNFQSRRPNTSFCFLDIRSPGLGDTAMYLCATSRASAGGVNEQFFGPGTRLTVL.

The chain recombines TRBV2 with TRBJ2-7; D uncertain. The CDR3 sequence is 13 residues long. V gave up 1 base and J gave up 2 bases, with 6 bases separating them. Germline V gives CDR1 SNHLY, CDR2 FYNNEI. CDR3 in amino acids: CASSEGLTYEQYF. CDR3 nucleotide sequence: TGTGCCAGCAGTGAAGGTCTTACCTACGAGCAGTACTTC.

The V gene is TRBV11-3, the J gene TRBJ2-7; D is undetermined. Trimming removed 1 base at V and 2 bases at J, with 6 bases between. This CDR3 contains 13 residues. Germline CDR1 and CDR2: SGHNT and YENEEA. CDR3 residues: CASSLGSAYEQYF. In DNA form, the CDR3 reads TGTGCCAGCAGCTTAGGCAGTGCCTACGAGCAGTACTTC.

The genes are TRBV5-4 and TRBJ2-5, with 8 bases aligning to TRBD1. J was trimmed by 4 bases and V by 3 bases; bases with no gene match: 14. The CDR3 has 17 residues. CDR1 is SGHNT, CDR2 YYREEE, per germline (reference sequence). CDR3 in DNA: TGTGCCAGCAGCTCCGGACAGGGCGTAGGGATGGCAGAGACCCAGTACTTC. Translating gives CASSSGQGVGMAETQYF.

The chain joins TRBV6-1 to TRBJ2-3; 10 positions agree with TRBD2. V shed 3 bases and J 8 bases; nucleotides not matched to a gene: 5. The CDR3 length is 14 residues. Germline V gene data show CDR1 as MNHNS and CDR2 as SASEGT. CDR3 DNA: TGTGCCAGCAGTGATTCGCTAGCGGGAGTTACGCAGTATTTT. It encodes CASSDSLAGVTQYF.

V is TRBV29-1 and J is TRBJ2-1; 11 bases align to TRBD2. CDR1 is SQVTM, CDR2 ANQGSEA, per germline. This CDR3 comprises 14 residues. After removal of 4 bases from V and 4 bases from J, the junction contained 3 bases not matched to a gene. This CDR3 is CSVVPSGGYNEQFF. CDR3 sequence (DNA): TGCAGCGTTGTTCCTAGCGGGGGGTACAATGAGCAGTTCTTC.

Concerning this clone itself: Distinct nucleotide sequences in the sample also encode this CDR3. The J gene is TRBJ2-7, the V gene TRBV7-2; 10 bases map to TRBD2. Germline CDR1 and CDR2: SGHTA and FQGNSA. CDR3 length: 16 amino acids. J lost 4 bases, V lost 1 base, and 7 bases had no gene match. The CDR3 nucleotides are TGTGCCAGCAGCTTAGGTGCTAGCGGGGGTATATACGAGCAGTACTTC. This codes for CASSLGASGGIYEQYF.

The V and J genes are TRBV12-1 and TRBJ2-2; the table's D call of TRBD2 was not tested on the DNA. TRBV12-1 is classified as a pseudogene. CDR3 length: 21 residues. CDR3 nucleotides: TGTGCCAGCAGCCTCTCCGAGTCCGGGACTAGCGGGGGTGCGAACACCGGGGAGCTGTTTTTT. It codes for CASSLSESGTSGGANTGELFF.

The chain links TRBV4-2 to TRBJ2-2; the D gene is possibly TRBD2 (5 bases). Germline V CDR1 and CDR2: LGHNA, YNFKEQ. CDR3 length equals 13 residues. Trimming removed 1 base at V and 10 bases at J, with 10 bases between. CDR3 bases: TGTGCCAGCAGCCAAGCTGGGAGCGAGGAGCTGTTTTTT. It yields the protein CASSQAGSEELFF.

CDR3 region: CASSYGGKNSPLHF. Written as DNA, the CDR3 is TGTGCCAGCAGTTACGGGGGGAAGAATTCACCCCTCCACTTT. The chain combines TRBV6-6 with TRBJ1-6; D is possibly TRBD1 (5 bases). Between the trimmed V and J ends, which lost 2 bases and 7 bases, there was a span of 9 bases. CDR1 is MNHNY, CDR2 SVGAGI, per germline (reference sequence). The CDR3 sequence is 14 residues long.

The CDR3 nucleotides read TGTGCCAGCAGGAGCGCCCCCGATATACGTGTGGAGCAGTACTTC. Amino acids: CASRSAPDIRVEQYF. The chain employs TRBV5-4 and TRBJ2-7; D remains ambiguous. The CDR3 is made up of 15 amino acids. The germline V gene encodes CDR1 SGHNT and CDR2 YYREEE (reference sequence). Trimming removed 5 bases from V and 7 bases from J, with 22 bases in between.

The genes are TRBV9 and TRBJ1-6, with 10 bases aligning to TRBD1. CDR1 SGDLS and CDR2 YYNGEE come from the germline V gene. J gave up 8 bases and V 3 bases, and 8 bases lay outside the gene matches. There are 16 residues in the CDR3. The CDR3 DNA reads TGTGCCAGCAGCGGGTACCGGGACAGGGGTTATTCACCCCTCCACTTT. It encodes CASSGYRDRGYSPLHF. Drawing the rest from reference TRBV9 and TRBJ1-6, the complete variable domain is DSGVTQTPKHLITATGQRVTLRCSPRSGDLSVYWYQQSLDQGLQFLIQYYNGEERAKGNILERFSAQQFPDLHSELNLSSLELGDSALYFCASSGYRDRGYSPLHFGNGTRLTVT.

The rearrangement links TRBV6-5 to TRBJ2-2, with TRBD2 matching over 10 bases. The CDR3 loop spans 15 amino acids. Germline V gene lookup returns CDR1 MNHEY and CDR2 SVGAGI. Germline trimming cut 4 bases from V and 6 bases from J; bases unmatched to any gene: 5. The CDR3 DNA is TGTGCCAGCAGTTTCGAAGCGGGGGGGCCCGGGGAGCTGTTTTTT. Translating it yields CASSFEAGGPGELFF.

This chain connects TRBV28 to TRBJ2-7; 7 positions agree with TRBD1. CDR3 length: 14 amino acids. Unmatched junction bases numbered 4, after V lost 2 bases and J lost 3 bases. Germline CDR1 reads MDHEN; CDR2 reads SYDVKM. The chain's CDR3 is CASSLRTGRYEQYF. The DNA for the CDR3 is TGTGCCAGCAGTTTAAGGACAGGCCGCTACGAGCAGTACTTC. The whole variable domain, remainder taken from reference TRBV28 and TRBJ2-7, is DVKVTQSSRYLVKRTGEKVFLECVQDMDHENMFWYRQDPGLGLRLIYFSYDVKMKEKGDIPEGYSVSREKKERFSLILESASTNQTSMYLCASSLRTGRYEQYFGPGTRLTVT.

V and J are TRBV7-2 and TRBJ2-2; D unresolved. The V end was cut by 0 bases, the J end by 2 bases, with 7 bases between. The CDR3 contains 15 residues. CDR1 SGHTA and CDR2 FQGNSA come from the germline V gene. CDR3 sequence (DNA): TGTGCCAGCAGCTTAGCTTCAGTTAACACCGGGGAGCTGTTTTTT. Translated: CASSLASVNTGELFF.

The chain recombines TRBV18 with TRBJ1-5; D ambiguous. This CDR3 has 14 residues. The ends were cut back, 3 bases at V and 1 base at J, with 7 bases in the middle. In germline, CDR1 is KGHSH, CDR2 LQKENI. The CDR3: CASSPAESNQPQHF. For the CDR3, the DNA is TGTGCCAGCTCACCCGCGGAAAGCAATCAGCCCCAGCATTTT.

The chain is built from TRBV5-1 and TRBJ2-7, with 7 bases lining up with TRBD1. The junction had 7 bases not matched to a gene; V was cut back by 0 bases and J by 1 base. There are 16 residues in the CDR3. CDR1 and CDR2 (germline): SGHRS, YFSETQ. The CDR3 DNA follows: TGCGCCAGCAGCTTGGAGCCCGGGACAGCATCCTACGAGCAGTACTTC. The encoded protein is CASSLEPGTASYEQYF.

The chain combines TRBV5-4 with TRBJ2-7, with TRBD2 as a possible D gene (5 bases). Germline CDR1 SGHNT, CDR2 YYREEE (reference sequence). The ends were cut back, 2 bases at V and 6 bases at J, with 21 bases in the middle. This CDR3 has 16 amino acids. The CDR3 protein is CASSFGGRLARFEQYF. CDR3 sequence (DNA): TGTGCCAGCAGCTTCGGTGGGCGGCTAGCACGGTTCGAGCAGTACTTC.

The rearrangement links TRBV2 to TRBJ1-6; TRBD1 matches 8 bases. The CDR3 covers 18 residues. Unmatched junction bases numbered 12, after V lost 6 bases and J lost 2 bases. Per the germline V gene, CDR1 is SNHLY and CDR2 is FYNNEI. DNA for the CDR3: TGTGCCAGCAGACTGACAGGGGCCCAAGCGCCCTATAATTCACCCCTCCACTTT. This gives the protein CASRLTGAQAPYNSPLHF.

V usage is TRBV5-4 and J usage is TRBJ2-7; perhaps TRBD1 as D (7 bases). Trimming shortened V by 2 bases and J by 0 bases, and 15 bases separated the two germline ends. This CDR3 spans 16 amino acids. Germline V gives CDR1 SGHNT, CDR2 YYREEE (reference sequence). CDR3 sequence (DNA): TGTGCCAGCAGCTTTGGAGGGACAGCGTCCTCCTACGAGCAGTACTTC. It is translated as CASSFGGTASSYEQYF.

The rearrangement links TRBV20-1 to TRBJ2-5; TRBD2 might be the D (5 bases). This CDR3 has 11 amino acids. The V and J ends lost 7 bases and 1 base respectively, with 7 bases between them. Germline CDR1 reads DFQATT; CDR2 reads SNEGSKA (reference sequence). This CDR3 reads CSVRGQETQYF. CDR3 coding DNA: TGCAGTGTCCGGGGCCAAGAGACCCAGTACTTC.

With respect to this clone: The same CDR3 arises from other DNA sequences in this sample as well. J is TRBJ1-4 and V is TRBV7-9, with TRBD1 matching over 8 bases. The CDR3 length is 14 residues. Trimming cost V 5 bases and J 2 bases; bases outside gene matches: 1. Looked up from germline, CDR1 is SEHNR and CDR2 is FQNEAQ (reference sequence). CDR3 sequence reads: CASSRTGTNEKLFF. The CDR3 DNA reads TGTGCCAGCAGCCGGACAGGGACTAATGAAAAACTGTTTTTT.

The genes are TRBV5-4 and TRBJ1-1; 7 bases agree with TRBD1. Germline V gene lookup returns CDR1 SGHNT and CDR2 YYREEE (reference sequence). The CDR3 spans 16 residues. V shed 3 bases, J shed 1 base, and the junction held 9 bases outside the gene matches. The CDR3 nucleotides are TGTGCCAGCAGCTCACTGGCCGGGACAGCGAACACTGAAGCTTTCTTT. As protein: CASSSLAGTANTEAFF.

The CDR3, as DNA: TGTGCCAGCAGCTTCCCCGGGACAGGGGGCGTAAAGGGCATTCAGTACTTC. Translated, it gives CASSFPGTGGVKGIQYF. V is TRBV5-4 and J is TRBJ2-4; 12 bases match TRBD1. Trimming at V came to 2 bases and at J to 9 bases, leaving 12 bases not matched to a gene. The CDR3 spans 17 residues. CDR1 and CDR2 from the germline V gene are SGHNT and YYREEE (reference sequence). The entire variable domain, with the rest obtained from reference TRBV5-4 and TRBJ2-4, is as follows: ETGVTQSPTHLIKTRGQQVTLRCSSQSGHNTVSWYQQALGQGPQFIFQYYREEENGRGNFPPRFSGLQFPNYSSELNVNALELDDSALYLCASSFPGTGGVKGIQYFGAGTRLSVL.

The chain links TRBV4-1 to TRBJ2-5; 8 bases are a match to TRBD2. This CDR3 is 14 amino acids long. Germline values: CDR1 MGHRA, CDR2 YSYEKL. J gave up 5 bases and V 5 bases, and 7 bases lay outside the gene matches. The CDR3 region has the DNA TGCGCCAGCAGCGTCCGGGGGGGCCAGGAGACCCAGTACTTC. Translated: CASSVRGGQETQYF.

The gene calls are TRBV19 and TRBJ2-7, with a tentative D call TRBD1 (6 bases). Germline-derived CDR1 and CDR2 are LNHDA and SQIVND (reference sequence). CDR3 size: 15 residues. V was cut by 4 bases and J by 2 bases, with 15 bases left in between. The CDR3 region has the DNA TGTGCCAGTAGTACATCCGGGACACCCGCCTACGAGCAGTACTTC. Residues: CASSTSGTPAYEQYF.